Shown below are 10 T cell receptor beta chains from a single sample sequenced in a study of shared clonotypes between healthy human individuals. Clones were sequenced by immunoSEQ multiplex PCR, and TCRdb holds only the in-frame ones, with some missing. The sample includes about 2.4 million clones, roughly 93% of them seen just once. The sample comprised naive CD4+ T cells from PBMCs. Subset of the sample: CD45RA+ positively selected. The receptor set was obtained from a man younger than 30 in good health. Some clones in this sample may be carry-over from other donors' samples.

V and J are TRBV9 and TRBJ1-1; D perhaps matches TRBD1 (6 bases). Trimming took off 4 bases at V and 1 base at J, with 17 bases between the two ends. This CDR3 region has 16 residues. From germline, CDR1 is SGDLS and CDR2 YYNGEE. The CDR3 region has the DNA TGTGCCAGCAGCCCAAGGGCAGGGGCCCCGAACACTGAAGCTTTCTTT. It yields the protein CASSPRAGAPNTEAFF.

V is TRBV15 and J is TRBJ1-4; 11 bases are shared with TRBD1. The junction had 12 bases not matched to a gene; V was cut back by 2 bases and J by 1 base. Germline assignment: CDR1 LNHNV and CDR2 YYDKDF (reference sequence). CDR3 length equals 20 residues. CDR3 protein: CATSRTRDRGRRGTNEKLFF. In DNA form, the CDR3 reads TGTGCCACCAGCAGAACACGGGACAGGGGGAGACGCGGAACTAATGAAAAACTGTTTTTT.

CDR3 region: CASTTGAVNQPQHF. The CDR3 region has the DNA TGTGCCAGCACCACCGGGGCAGTAAATCAGCCCCAGCATTTT. V is TRBV6-6 and J is TRBJ1-5; D perhaps matches TRBD1 (5 bases). CDR3 size: 14 residues. The V end lost 7 bases, the J end lost 4 bases, and 14 bases lay between the germline ends. In germline, CDR1 is MNHNY, CDR2 SVGAGI (reference sequence).

This sequence joins TRBV6-1 and TRBJ2-3; no definite D call. The germline CDR1 and CDR2 sequences are MNHNS and SASEGT. V was clipped by 4 bases and J by 14 bases, with 13 bases between them. The CDR3 has 11 amino acids. The CDR3 nucleotides are TGTGCCAGCAGTGTTAGTAAATCGCTGTATTTT. This encodes CASSVSKSLYF.

The gene calls are TRBV4-2 and TRBJ2-7; D gene ambiguous. Germline-derived CDR1 and CDR2 are LGHNA and YNFKEQ. The CDR3 has 15 residues. Trimming stripped 1 base from V and 0 bases from J, with 10 bases between. The CDR3 sequence is CASSQAHRSSYEQYF. CDR3 DNA sequence: TGTGCCAGCAGCCAAGCCCATAGGAGCTCCTACGAGCAGTACTTC.

This rearrangement joins TRBV19 to TRBJ2-3; TRBD2 matches 9 bases. The CDR3 length is 15 residues. Germline V CDR1 and CDR2: LNHDA, SQIVND (reference sequence). The junction had 4 bases not matched to a gene; V was cut back by 6 bases and J by 0 bases. CDR3 DNA: TGTGCCAGTAGCGGCGGGAGGGGGAGCACAGATACGCAGTATTTT. It is translated as CASSGGRGSTDTQYF.

This clone was seen a handful of times. The V and J genes are TRBV10-2 and TRBJ1-1; TRBD1 is a possible D gene (5 bases). Germline CDR1 is WSHSY and CDR2 is SAAADI. V lost 0 bases and J lost 1, with 6 bases in between. This CDR3 comprises 14 residues. The CDR3 coding sequence is TGCGCCAGCAGTGAGTCAGGGGCGAACACTGAAGCTTTCTTT. Protein product: CASSESGANTEAFF.

The chain couples TRBV11-2 to TRBJ2-7; no definite D call. The V and J ends lost 1 base and 8 bases respectively, with 15 bases between them. Germline values: CDR1 SGHAT, CDR2 FQNNGV. This CDR3 contains 14 residues. The CDR3: CASSLASFYSQQYF. CDR3 in DNA: TGTGCCAGCAGCTTAGCCTCATTTTACTCACAGCAGTACTTC. The whole variable domain, filled in from reference TRBV11-2 and TRBJ2-7, reads EAGVAQSPRYKIIEKRQSVAFWCNPISGHATLYWYQQILGQGPKLLIQFQNNGVVDDSQLPKDRFSAERLKGVDSTLKIQPAKLEDSAVYLCASSLASFYSQQYFGPGTRLTVT.

The chain links TRBV18 to TRBJ1-2; the D gene is possibly TRBD1 (5 bases). CDR1 and CDR2 (germline): KGHSH, LQKENI. The CDR3 runs to 14 residues. V shed 3 bases and J shed 5 bases, with 13 bases lying between them. CDR3 protein: CASSPEGAEYGYTF. The CDR3 nucleotides read TGTGCCAGCTCACCTGAAGGGGCGGAGTATGGCTACACCTTC.

The chain has TRBV5-6 and TRBJ2-7, with 7 bases aligning to TRBD1. J gave up 2 bases and V 0 bases, and 5 bases lay outside the gene matches. Looked up from germline, CDR1 is SGHDT and CDR2 is YYEEEE. CDR3 length: 15 amino acids. The CDR3 protein is CASSLEGAGAYEQYF. The CDR3 nucleotides are TGTGCCAGCAGCTTGGAGGGGGCAGGGGCCTACGAGCAGTACTTC.